These 20 T cell receptor beta chains share one sample of origin, sequenced in a study of cytomegalovirus exposure and HLA in healthy donors. Primers: 60 Vbeta forward and 13 Jbeta reverse. Sequencing was performed with immunoSEQ multiplex PCR; in TCRdb, only in-frame clones are kept and a portion is missing. The sample shows 200,000 to 250,000 clones, and about 1% sits with its ten largest clones. Sequenced input: PBMCs. These receptors were obtained from a woman aged 30 to 39 in good health and CMV-seropositive.

The V and J genes are TRBV6-5 and TRBJ2-1; maybe TRBD2 (5 bases). CDR1 and CDR2 (germline): MNHEY, SVGAGI. Trimming took off 2 bases at V and 4 bases at J, with 15 bases between the two ends. The CDR3 has 16 residues. The CDR3 nucleotides are TGTGCCAGCAGTTACGGCAGGAGGCTTGGATACAATGAGCAGTTCTTC. Translating it yields CASSYGRRLGYNEQFF.

V usage is TRBV5-4 and J usage is TRBJ2-7, with D tentatively TRBD2 (5 bases). The germline V gene has CDR1 SGHNT and CDR2 YYREEE (reference sequence). This CDR3 is 14 amino acids long. V shed 0 bases and J shed 2 bases, with 9 bases lying between them. The CDR3 is CASSLVKGAYEQYF. The CDR3 DNA reads as TGTGCCAGCAGCTTGGTAAAGGGAGCCTACGAGCAGTACTTC.

The chain recombines TRBV6-6 with TRBJ1-4; 8 bases agree with TRBD1. CDR3 length: 14 residues. V trimming: 6 bases; J trimming: 4 bases; junction bases outside the gene matches: 4. Per the germline V gene, CDR1 is MNHNY and CDR2 is SVGAGI (reference sequence). The CDR3 is CASSHDRGNEKLFF. For the CDR3, the DNA is TGTGCCAGCAGCCACGACAGGGGTAATGAAAAACTGTTTTTT.

This chain uses TRBV18 with TRBJ2-2, with 7 bases aligning to TRBD2. The CDR3 is 15 residues long. Looked up from germline, CDR1 is KGHSH and CDR2 is LQKENI. Losses at the gene ends were 2 bases for V and 1 base for J; bases not matched to a gene: 1. CDR3 DNA sequence: TGTGCCAGCTCACCAGGCGGGAGGAACACCGGGGAGCTGTTTTTT. Its protein is CASSPGGRNTGELFF.

V usage is TRBV5-1 and J usage is TRBJ2-5; possibly TRBD1 for D (6 bases). The V and J ends lost 4 bases and 2 bases respectively, with 18 bases between them. In germline, CDR1 is SGHRS, CDR2 YFSETQ. The CDR3 extends over 16 amino acids. The CDR3 region has the DNA TGCGCCAGCAGCGTATCGGGACAACGAATACAAGAGACCCAGTACTTC. This sequence encodes CASSVSGQRIQETQYF.

This chain connects TRBV7-2 to TRBJ1-5; 7 positions match TRBD1. The ends lost 1 base at V and 9 bases at J; junction bases unmatched: 6. CDR1 is SGHTA, CDR2 FQGNSA, per germline. CDR3 length: 14 amino acids. The CDR3 region is CASSLEQGHSPQHF. The CDR3 coding sequence is TGTGCCAGCAGCTTAGAACAGGGGCACTCGCCCCAGCATTTT.

The J gene is TRBJ1-5, the V gene TRBV6-6; TRBD1 might be the D (5 bases). Germline CDR1 MNHNY, CDR2 SVGAGI (reference sequence). CDR3 length: 14 amino acids. V was trimmed by 4 bases and J by 3 bases, leaving 10 bases between them. Here the CDR3 DNA reads TGTGCCAGCAGTTCGGGACTGAACAATCAGCCCCAGCATTTT. Protein: CASSSGLNNQPQHF.

The chain employs TRBV7-6 and TRBJ2-5, with TRBD1 matching over 9 bases. CDR3 length equals 15 residues. Per the germline V gene, CDR1 is SGHVS and CDR2 is FNYEAQ. V trimming: 3 bases; J trimming: 4 bases; junction bases outside the gene matches: 6. DNA for the CDR3: TGTGCCAGCAGCTTGGGACAGGGAGGAAGAGAGACCCAGTACTTC. Translation gives CASSLGQGGRETQYF.

The chain uses TRBV5-1 and TRBJ2-3; 10 bases align to TRBD2. The CDR3 contains 16 residues. CDR1 is SGHRS, CDR2 YFSETQ, per germline. With V trimmed by 0 bases and J by 6 bases, 7 bases remained unmatched. CDR3 loop: CASSLAPSGSRDTQYF. CDR3 bases: TGCGCCAGCAGCTTGGCCCCTAGCGGGAGCAGGGATACGCAGTATTTT.

J is TRBJ2-5 and V is TRBV15; D unresolved. The CDR3 spans 14 residues. Germline assignment: CDR1 LNHNV and CDR2 YYDKDF (reference sequence). The V end was cut by 6 bases, the J end by 0 bases, with 11 bases between. The CDR3 region has the DNA TGTGCCACCAGGAATTGGCAGGACCAAGAGACCCAGTACTTC. Translation gives CATRNWQDQETQYF.

The chain joins TRBV5-5 to TRBJ2-7; 10 nucleotides line up with TRBD2. CDR1 and CDR2 (germline): SGHKS, YYEKEE (reference sequence). The V and J ends lost 3 bases and 3 bases, in that order; junction bases with no gene match: 9. The CDR3 consists of 16 residues. CDR3 in DNA: TGTGCCAGCAGCTCTTCTTTGAGGACTAGCGGCTACGAGCAGTACTTC. It is translated as CASSSSLRTSGYEQYF.

This sequence joins TRBV19 and TRBJ2-7; 7 bases map to TRBD1. The germline V gene encodes CDR1 LNHDA and CDR2 SQIVND (reference sequence). V lost 3 bases and J lost 6; bases outside the gene matches: 8. The CDR3 is 14 residues long. DNA for the CDR3: TGTGCCAGTAGTATCTCTGACAGGGTGGGCGAGCAGTACTTC. Translation gives CASSISDRVGEQYF.

The V call is TRBV7-2, the J call TRBJ2-1; TRBD1 matches 7 bases. Trimming at V came to 5 bases and at J to 5 bases, leaving 6 bases not matched to a gene. The germline CDR1 and CDR2 sequences are SGHTA and FQGNSA. CDR3 size: 14 residues. CDR3 sequence reads: CASSNRQGHNEQFF. In DNA form, the CDR3 reads TGTGCCAGCAGCAATCGACAGGGCCACAATGAGCAGTTCTTC.

The chain employs TRBV7-2 and TRBJ1-1; the D gene is possibly TRBD1 (5 bases). This CDR3 spans 13 amino acids. CDR1 is SGHTA and CDR2 is FQGNSA in the germline V gene. Deletions cut 5 bases from V and 8 bases from J, with 15 bases between. DNA of the CDR3: TGTGCCAGCAGCGAGGTTCCGGGGGGGGAAGCTTTCTTT. This codes for CASSEVPGGEAFF.

The V and J genes are TRBV18 and TRBJ1-2; 9 bases match TRBD1. This CDR3 has 13 amino acids. Germline CDR1 and CDR2: KGHSH and LQKENI. Unmatched junction bases numbered 4, after V lost 3 bases and J lost 8 bases. This CDR3 reads CASSPDRGFGYTF. In DNA form, the CDR3 reads TGTGCCAGCTCACCGGACAGGGGCTTCGGCTACACCTTC.

The rearrangement joins TRBV2 to TRBJ1-5, with D perhaps matching TRBD1 (5 bases). The V and J ends lost 7 bases and 2 bases respectively, with 24 bases between them. Germline V gene lookup returns CDR1 SNHLY and CDR2 FYNNEI. The CDR3 is 18 amino acids. This CDR3 reads CASTRGRSGRGGNQPQHF. The CDR3 DNA sequence: TGTGCCAGCACGAGGGGTAGATCAGGGAGGGGAGGCAATCAGCCCCAGCATTTT.

This rearrangement joins TRBV2 to TRBJ1-1; D gene unclear. The CDR3 sequence is 13 residues long. Trimming took off 6 bases at V and 1 base at J, with 9 bases between the two ends. Germline V gives CDR1 SNHLY, CDR2 FYNNEI. CDR3 coding DNA: TGTGCCAGCAGCGGACTTGCGAACACTGAAGCTTTCTTT. This sequence encodes CASSGLANTEAFF.

The chain couples TRBV5-1 to TRBJ1-1, with D unresolved. The ends were cut back, 0 bases at V and 4 bases at J, with 10 bases in the middle. The CDR3 totals 14 residues. Germline V gene lookup returns CDR1 SGHRS and CDR2 YFSETQ. CDR3 nucleotide sequence: TGCGCCAGCAGCTTGGGTCCGCCGAGCACTGAAGCTTTCTTT. This encodes CASSLGPPSTEAFF. Full variable domain (remainder filled in from reference TRBV5-1 and TRBJ1-1): KAGVTQTPRYLIKTRGQQVTLSCSPISGHRSVSWYQQTPGQGLQFLFEYFSETQRNKGNFPGRFSGRQFSNSRSEMNVSTLELGDSALYLCASSLGPPSTEAFFGQGTRLTVV.

The chain uses TRBV5-5 and TRBJ2-1; D is unclear. V was shortened by 4 bases and J by 8 bases, with 10 bases between the two germline ends. The germline CDR1 and CDR2 sequences are SGHKS and YYEKEE (reference sequence). CDR3 size: 12 residues. CDR3 sequence (DNA): TGTGCCAGCAGCCTGACATTAGATGAGCAGTTCTTC. Encoded protein: CASSLTLDEQFF.

The chain couples TRBV5-5 to TRBJ2-1, with TRBD2 matching over 8 bases. The V gene's germline CDR1 is SGHKS and CDR2 YYEKEE (reference sequence). V lost 1 base, J lost 7 bases, and 13 bases stayed unmatched. CDR3 length equals 17 residues. The CDR3 here is CASSLTPSGWVSNEQFF. Written as DNA, the CDR3 is TGTGCCAGCAGCTTGACGCCTAGCGGGTGGGTTAGTAATGAGCAGTTCTTC.